The 22 T cell receptor beta chains presented below share a single source sample, sequenced in a study of OX40 agonist ivuxolimab in advanced cancers. Produced via immunoSEQ multiplex PCR; TCRdb's table is partial and in-frame only. The table has fewer than 70,000 clones, about 91% seen once. The input for sequencing was CD4+ or CD8+ T cells sorted from blood, taken in a trial of the OX40 agonist ivuxolimab. All receptors come from an adult with an advanced solid tumor such as melanoma, head and neck, liver or kidney cancer.

The rearrangement links TRBV4-3 to TRBJ2-3; D perhaps matches TRBD1 (5 bases). The CDR3 contains 15 residues. CDR1 is LGHNA, CDR2 YSLEER, per germline. V lost 0 bases and J 0 bases, leaving 7 bases between the germline ends. CDR3 loop: CASSQDAGSTDTQYF. In DNA, the CDR3 is TGCGCCAGCAGCCAAGATGCAGGGAGCACAGATACGCAGTATTTT.

The V call is TRBV19, the J call TRBJ1-3; perhaps TRBD1 as D (5 bases). Trimming left V 8 bases short and J 6 bases short, with 14 bases between. This CDR3 comprises 13 residues. The germline gives CDR1 LNHDA, CDR2 SQIVND (reference sequence). The CDR3 loop is CASSLGLENTIYF. CDR3 DNA: TGTGCCAGTTCCCTGGGGCTTGAAAACACCATATATTTT.

The V call is TRBV2, the J call TRBJ2-7; no firm D call. V dropped 8 bases and J dropped 4 bases, with 6 bases sitting between them. The germline CDR1 and CDR2 sequences are SNHLY and FYNNEI. The CDR3 runs to 10 residues. The CDR3 coding sequence is TGTGCCAGCGAGGAGTACGAGCAGTACTTC. It translates to CASEEYEQYF.

This clone came up once. The chain couples TRBV6-6 to TRBJ2-3; D is undetermined. The CDR3 is made up of 14 amino acids. CDR1 MNHNY and CDR2 SVGAGI come from the germline V gene (reference sequence). V shed 6 bases and J shed 1 base, with 11 bases lying between them. The CDR3 bases are TGTGCCAGCAGCTGGGCGTTTGGCACAGATACGCAGTATTTT. This encodes CASSWAFGTDTQYF.

This clone occurred once. This chain joins TRBV20-1 and TRBJ2-3, with D tentatively TRBD2 (5 bases). This CDR3 has 11 residues. Germline V gene sequence: CDR1 DFQATT, CDR2 SNEGSKA (reference sequence). V was pared by 5 bases and J by 4 bases, with 7 bases between. The CDR3 sequence is CSAPSPDTQYF. CDR3 in DNA: TGCAGTGCTCCTAGCCCAGATACGCAGTATTTT.

The chain couples TRBV7-6 to TRBJ2-3; D ambiguous. The CDR3 has 15 residues. V was trimmed by 0 bases and J by 0 bases, leaving 7 bases between them. The V gene's germline CDR1 is SGHVS and CDR2 FNYEAQ. CDR3 amino acids: CASSLASPSTDTQYF. CDR3 bases: TGTGCCAGCAGCTTAGCCAGTCCGAGCACAGATACGCAGTATTTT.

The chain links TRBV5-6 to TRBJ2-1, with a tentative D call TRBD2 (5 bases). The germline V gene encodes CDR1 SGHDT and CDR2 YYEEEE. This CDR3 is built from 15 residues. Trimming removed 1 base from V and 6 bases from J, with 14 bases in between. CDR3 bases: TGTGCCAGCAGCTTGTATGTGAGGGAACTCAATGAGCAGTTCTTC. As protein: CASSLYVRELNEQFF.

The genes are TRBV4-2 and TRBJ2-7; D is perhaps TRBD1 or TRBD2 (5 bases each). V was pared by 0 bases and J by 3 bases, with 12 bases between. The CDR3 totals 15 residues. CDR1 and CDR2 (germline): LGHNA, YNFKEQ. CDR3 coding DNA: TGTGCCAGCAGCCAAGATCCGGGGCAGAACTACGAGCAGTACTTC. Its protein is CASSQDPGQNYEQYF.

The chain recombines TRBV19 with TRBJ2-1; D is unresolved. The CDR3 length is 15 residues. Per the germline V gene, CDR1 is LNHDA and CDR2 is SQIVND (reference sequence). Trimming removed 5 bases at V and 2 bases at J, with 13 bases between. Here the CDR3 DNA reads TGTGCCAGTAGTCCGGGTCCCACCACCTACAATGAGCAGTTCTTC. This translates into CASSPGPTTYNEQFF.

This clone was picked up one time. The chain uses TRBV27 and TRBJ1-4, with no clear D. V lost 4 bases and J 0 bases, leaving 6 bases between the germline ends. The CDR3 has 14 amino acids. The germline V gene has CDR1 MNHEY and CDR2 SMNVEV (reference sequence). The CDR3 region has the DNA TGTGCCAGCAGTTCGGGATCAACTAATGAAAAACTGTTTTTT. The encoded protein is CASSSGSTNEKLFF.

This clone was seen a few times. The genes are TRBV10-3 and TRBJ1-1; D ambiguous. The V gene lost 10 bases and the J gene lost 5 bases, with 17 bases spanning the gap. In germline, CDR1 is ENHRY, CDR2 SYGVKD. This CDR3 contains 13 residues. The CDR3 reads CATLGLRRTEAFF. As DNA, the CDR3 is TGTGCCACTCTAGGGTTAAGGAGGACTGAAGCTTTCTTT.

This chain links TRBV4-1 with TRBJ1-5, with D maybe TRBD1 (5 bases). The germline CDR1 and CDR2 sequences are MGHRA and YSYEKL. Between the trimmed V and J ends, which lost 4 bases and 4 bases, there was a span of 17 bases. The CDR3 totals 16 residues. This CDR3 reads CASSRNFRDLNQPQHF. The CDR3 DNA follows: TGCGCCAGCAGCCGAAATTTCAGGGACCTAAATCAGCCCCAGCATTTT.

V gene TRBV2 combines with J gene TRBJ2-1; 11 bases agree with TRBD2. J was trimmed by 0 bases and V by 3 bases; bases with no gene match: 4. Per germline, CDR1 SNHLY and CDR2 FYNNEI. The CDR3 totals 17 residues. The CDR3 is CASSDRSGRVSYNEQFF. The CDR3, as DNA: TGTGCCAGCAGTGATCGTAGCGGGAGGGTCTCCTACAATGAGCAGTTCTTC.

The rearrangement joins TRBV19 to TRBJ2-5; maybe TRBD1 (6 bases). The germline V gene has CDR1 LNHDA and CDR2 SQIVND (reference sequence). V shed 10 bases and J shed 11 bases, with 20 bases lying between them. This CDR3 has 12 amino acids. This CDR3 reads CATQQGAREQYF. The CDR3 bases are TGTGCCACTCAACAGGGCGCAAGAGAGCAGTACTTC. The variable domain in full, with the rest retrieved from reference TRBV19 and TRBJ2-5, is DGGITQSPKYLFRKEGQNVTLSCEQNLNHDAMYWYRQDPGQGLRLIYYSQIVNDFQKGDIAEGYSVSREKKESFPLTVTSAQKNPTAFYLCATQQGAREQYFGPGTRLLVL.

This chain joins TRBV5-5 and TRBJ1-4; D is ambiguous. CDR3 size: 14 residues. The V gene's germline CDR1 is SGHKS and CDR2 YYEKEE (reference sequence). V shed 1 base and J shed 7 bases, with 11 bases lying between them. CDR3 loop: CASSLQVLSEKLFF. For the CDR3, the DNA is TGTGCCAGCAGCTTGCAGGTCCTGAGTGAAAAACTGTTTTTT.

J is TRBJ2-7 and V is TRBV4-2; no definite D call. This CDR3 comprises 16 residues. Germline V lookup: CDR1 LGHNA, CDR2 YNFKEQ. With 0 bases removed from V and 2 bases from J, the gap between germline ends came to 14 bases. The DNA for the CDR3 is TGTGCCAGCAGCCAAGATAGCCGGGTAGGTCCCTACGAGCAGTACTTC. Residues: CASSQDSRVGPYEQYF.

The chain has TRBV14 and TRBJ2-1, with 7 bases matching TRBD2. V trimming: 0 bases; J trimming: 1 base; junction bases outside the gene matches: 3. Germline V gene sequence: CDR1 SGHDN, CDR2 FVKESK. CDR3 length equals 16 residues. This chain's CDR3 is CASSQDWRESYNEQFF. CDR3 DNA sequence: TGTGCCAGCAGCCAAGACTGGCGGGAGTCCTACAATGAGCAGTTCTTC.

V and J are TRBV6-4 and TRBJ2-2; no reliable D call. The CDR3 length is 14 residues. Germline-derived CDR1 and CDR2 are MRHNA and SNTAGT. The V and J ends lost 5 bases and 6 bases respectively, with 13 bases between them. The CDR3 spells CASSPNPQSGELFF. Written as DNA, the CDR3 is TGTGCCAGCAGTCCCAACCCTCAGTCCGGGGAGCTGTTTTTT.

CDR3 bases: TGCAGCGTGGGGGGGGGAATTAGTACCTACGAGCAGTACTTC. Translation gives CSVGGGISTYEQYF. The gene calls are TRBV29-1 and TRBJ2-7; 7 positions agree with TRBD2. This CDR3 comprises 14 residues. Germline values: CDR1 SQVTM, CDR2 ANQGSEA. V lost 6 bases to trimming and J lost 2 bases; unmatched junction nucleotides: 10.

In its sample, this clone was seen once. The V call is TRBV27, the J call TRBJ2-3; 7 nucleotides agree with TRBD2. The trim removed 3 bases at V and 4 bases at J, leaving 4 bases unmatched. The CDR3 has 14 amino acids. CDR1 and CDR2 (germline): MNHEY, SMNVEV (reference sequence). CDR3 sequence: CASSLGGSADTQYF. The CDR3 DNA reads as TGTGCCAGCAGTTTGGGCGGGAGTGCAGATACGCAGTATTTT.

In nucleotides, the CDR3 is TGTGCCAGCAGATTAAGCGACGAGCAGTACTTC. This sequence encodes CASRLSDEQYF. The rearrangement uses TRBV6-5 and TRBJ2-7; no firm D call. Trimming left V 6 bases short and J 5 bases short, with 8 bases between. This CDR3 spans 11 amino acids. Germline CDR1 reads MNHEY; CDR2 reads SVGAGI.

This chain links TRBV4-1 with TRBJ2-1; 13 bases line up with TRBD2. The germline V gene has CDR1 MGHRA and CDR2 YSYEKL. V trimming: 2 bases; J trimming: 9 bases; junction bases outside the gene matches: 4. There are 15 residues in the CDR3. The CDR3 reads CASSQTGTSGIEQFF. For the CDR3, the DNA is TGCGCCAGCAGCCAAACCGGGACTAGCGGGATTGAGCAGTTCTTC.